These 21 T cell receptor beta chains were sequenced from one sample in a study of CD8+CD57+ T cells in acquired aplastic anemia. Template material for TCR beta VDJ and CDR3 profiling consisted of genomic DNA. MiXCR was run by TCRdb on the reads, yielding one entry per CDR3 protein. The repertoire includes 200,000 to 250,000 distinct CDR3 sequences, approximately 57% of them detected once, and over 25% sits in the top ten. The sample taken for sequencing was sorted CD4+, CD8+, or CD8+CD57+ T cells (not recorded which) from PBMCs. Receptors were obtained from a human donor in good health.

This chain joins TRBV18 and TRBJ2-7, with D possibly being TRBD1 or TRBD2 (5 bases each). CDR3 size: 12 residues. V was shortened by 3 bases and J by 5 bases, with 8 bases between the two germline ends. The V gene's germline CDR1 is KGHSH and CDR2 LQKENI. This CDR3 is CASSPQGHEQYF. The CDR3 DNA sequence: TGTGCCAGCTCACCGCAGGGACACGAGCAGTACTTC.

The genes are TRBV29-1 and TRBJ1-2, with D possibly being TRBD1 (6 bases). CDR1 SQVTM and CDR2 ANQGSEA come from the germline V gene. Deletions cut 7 bases from V and 12 bases from J, with 24 bases between. The CDR3 is 13 residues long. CDR3 coding DNA: TGCAGCGCGGATAACAGGGAAAACTCTGGAAACACCTTC. Translation gives CSADNRENSGNTF.

The V and J genes are TRBV5-1 and TRBJ2-7; unclear D gene. This CDR3 has 13 amino acids. CDR1 and CDR2 from the germline V gene are SGHRS and YFSETQ. Trimming shortened V by 0 bases and J by 4 bases, and 8 bases separated the two germline ends. CDR3 in amino acids: CASSLEVGYEQYF. The CDR3 region has the DNA TGCGCCAGCAGCTTGGAGGTGGGGTACGAGCAGTACTTC.

This clonotype has ten or more counts. The J gene is TRBJ1-2, the V gene TRBV5-1, with 7 nucleotides matching TRBD1. V dropped 4 bases and J dropped 3; count of bases not matched to a gene: 9. This CDR3 contains 15 residues. Germline assignment: CDR1 SGHRS and CDR2 YFSETQ. The CDR3 reads CASSHATGLDYGYTF. The CDR3 DNA follows: TGCGCCAGCAGCCACGCGACAGGGTTAGACTATGGCTACACCTTC.

The chain employs TRBV24-1 and TRBJ2-7, with 8 bases matching TRBD1. Trimming cost V 3 bases and J 5 bases; bases outside gene matches: 8. The length of the CDR3 is 15 residues. Germline CDR1 and CDR2: KGHDR and SFDVKD. The CDR3, as DNA: TGTGCCACCAGTGATCGGAGGACAGGGATTGACGAGCAGTACTTC. This codes for CATSDRRTGIDEQYF.

The V gene is TRBV24-1, the J gene TRBJ2-3, with a possible D match to TRBD2 (6 bases). The V gene's germline CDR1 is KGHDR and CDR2 SFDVKD. The CDR3 has 18 residues. With 3 bases removed from V and 0 bases from J, the gap between germline ends came to 18 bases. Written as DNA, the CDR3 is TGTGCCACCAGTGATCGATACCAGGGAGGTGGGAGCACAGATACGCAGTATTTT. This sequence encodes CATSDRYQGGGSTDTQYF.

This chain connects TRBV24-1 to TRBJ2-1, with a tentative D call TRBD1 (5 bases). Germline V CDR1 and CDR2: KGHDR, SFDVKD. The length of the CDR3 is 14 residues. Trimming stripped 7 bases from V and 10 bases from J, with 19 bases between. The CDR3 reads CATSGWTSVKEQFF. The CDR3 bases are TGTGCCACCAGCGGTTGGACAAGCGTCAAAGAGCAGTTCTTC.

In this sample, this clonotype turned up once. One end of the junction varies from germline; a read error may be responsible. V is TRBV20-1 and J is TRBJ1-2; D is perhaps TRBD1 (5 bases). Germline V gene lookup returns CDR1 DFQATT and CDR2 SNEGSKA (reference sequence). This CDR3 has 16 residues. The chain's CDR3 is CSARDPSASRAYDYTF. For the CDR3, the DNA is TGCAGTGCTAGAGATCCCTCAGCCAGCAGGGCCTATGACTACACCTTC.

A remark on this clonotype: A read error may explain this, as a much larger clone is one base away. This rearrangement joins TRBV10-3 to TRBJ1-1, with a tentative D call TRBD1 (5 bases). Between the trimmed V and J ends, which lost 10 bases and 0 bases, there was a span of 18 bases. CDR1 ENHRY and CDR2 SYGVKD come from the germline V gene. The length of the CDR3 is 15 residues. Here the CDR3 DNA reads TGTGCCAGCATGGTAGTAGGGGTGCTGAACACTGAAGCTTTCTTT. This encodes CASMVVGVLNTEAFF.

Only one count was recorded for this clonotype. The gene calls are TRBV29-1 and TRBJ2-7, with TRBD2 matching 12 bases. Unmatched junction bases numbered 12, after V lost 6 bases and J lost 6 bases. The CDR3 is made up of 15 amino acids. Germline V lookup: CDR1 SQVTM, CDR2 ANQGSEA. The CDR3 DNA is TGCAGCGTGACCCCCTGGACTAGCGGGATCTCCGAGCAGTACTTC. Its translation is CSVTPWTSGISEQYF.

This clonotype was observed at least ten times. The V call is TRBV9, the J call TRBJ2-7; TRBD1 aligns across 7 bases. Germline CDR1 is SGDLS and CDR2 is YYNGEE. The CDR3 has 14 residues. V was clipped by 3 bases and J by 5 bases; unmatched bases: 8. CDR3 DNA sequence: TGTGCCAGCAGCGCCGGACAGGCCGCCCACGAGCAGTACTTC. This encodes CASSAGQAAHEQYF.

J is TRBJ1-1 and V is TRBV2; 9 bases match TRBD1. The V gene end was trimmed by 9 bases and the J gene end by 4 bases; junction bases not matched to a gene: 12. This CDR3 has 15 residues. Germline loops: CDR1 SNHLY, CDR2 FYNNEI. The CDR3 loop is CASTAGTGSATEAFF. Here the CDR3 DNA reads TGTGCCAGTACTGCCGGGACAGGGTCCGCCACTGAAGCTTTCTTT.

The V call is TRBV29-1, the J call TRBJ1-2; D remains unclear. V dropped 0 bases and J dropped 7 bases, with 15 bases sitting between them. Germline V gives CDR1 SQVTM, CDR2 ANQGSEA. There are 14 residues in the CDR3. This CDR3 is CSVEDRPALPGYTF. The CDR3 DNA reads TGCAGCGTTGAAGATCGCCCAGCCCTTCCTGGCTACACCTTC. Complete variable domain (other parts from reference TRBV29-1 and TRBJ1-2): SAVISQKPSRDICQRGTSLTIQCQVDSQVTMMFWYRQQPGQSLTLIATANQGSEATYESGFVIDKFPISRPNLTFSTLTVSNMSPEDSSIYLCSVEDRPALPGYTFGSGTRLTVV.

CDR3 region: CASSSDSTYNEQFF. The CDR3 DNA sequence: TGTGCCAGCAGCTCAGACAGTACCTACAATGAGCAGTTCTTC. The chain links TRBV7-2 to TRBJ2-1; maybe TRBD1 (5 bases). Trimming stripped 4 bases from V and 2 bases from J, with 9 bases between. This CDR3 spans 14 amino acids. Germline CDR1 reads SGHTA; CDR2 reads FQGNSA. Full variable domain (missing parts from reference TRBV7-2 and TRBJ2-1): GAGVSQSPSNKVTEKGKDVELRCDPISGHTALYWYRQSLGQGLEFLIYFQGNSAPDKSGLPSDRFSAERTGGSVSTLTIQRTQQEDSAVYLCASSSDSTYNEQFFGPGTRLTVL.

Turning to this clonotype: One junction end does not reproduce the germline sequence, and a read error may be involved. V gene TRBV5-1 combines with J gene TRBJ1-2; a weak D match, TRBD1 (6 bases). The CDR3 extends over 15 amino acids. From germline, CDR1 is SGHRS and CDR2 YFSETQ. The DNA of the CDR3 is TGTGCCAGCAGCGCGGGCTGGACAGCTAACTATGGCTACACCTTC. Translation: CASSAGWTANYGYTF.

This clonotype was counted a few times. One junction end disagrees with the germline gene, perhaps due to a read error. V is TRBV5-4 and J is TRBJ2-7; tentatively, D is TRBD1 (7 bases). Germline CDR1 reads SGHNT; CDR2 reads YYREEE (reference sequence). The CDR3 covers 14 residues. The CDR3 DNA is TGTGCCACCAGCGGAGATGGAGGGGGCCACGAGCAGTACTTC. Translated, it gives CATSGDGGGHEQYF.

The chain carries TRBV2 and TRBJ1-5; the D gene is possibly TRBD1 (5 bases). The CDR3 sequence is 14 residues long. V dropped 6 bases and J dropped 3 bases, with 12 bases sitting between them. Germline CDR1 is SNHLY and CDR2 is FYNNEI. The CDR3: CASRTGRNNQPQHF. The CDR3, as DNA: TGTGCCAGCAGGACGGGACGGAACAATCAGCCCCAGCATTTT.

This clonotype has ten or more counts. The chain carries TRBV6-1 and TRBJ2-1; 10 bases match TRBD2. The CDR3 has 15 residues. The germline V gene encodes CDR1 MNHNS and CDR2 SASEGT. Trimming at V came to 4 bases and at J to 6 bases, leaving 6 bases not matched to a gene. The CDR3 sequence is CASSVSSGSFNEQFF. CDR3 DNA: TGTGCCAGCAGTGTGTCTAGCGGGAGTTTCAATGAGCAGTTCTTC.

This clonotype was observed at least ten times. This chain joins TRBV5-1 and TRBJ1-1; TRBD1 might be the D (5 bases). V lost 0 bases to trimming and J lost 3 bases, with 6 bases between them. The CDR3 spans 13 residues. Germline loops: CDR1 SGHRS, CDR2 YFSETQ. The CDR3 here is CASSLGGDTEAFF. CDR3 in DNA: TGCGCCAGCAGCTTGGGGGGGGACACTGAAGCTTTCTTT.

This clonotype was counted between two and nine times. The chain combines TRBV7-3 with TRBJ1-1, with D uncertain. The germline V gene has CDR1 SGHTA and CDR2 FQGTGA. The CDR3 contains 13 residues. The V end lost 5 bases, the J end lost 4 bases, and 11 bases lay between the germline ends. CDR3 coding DNA: TGTGCCAGCAGCGCTCCCTCGGGCACTGAAGCTTTCTTT. This sequence encodes CASSAPSGTEAFF. Using reference TRBV7-3 and TRBJ1-1 for the parts outside the CDR3, the full variable domain is GAGVSQTPSNKVTEKGKYVELRCDPISGHTALYWYRQSLGQGPEFLIYFQGTGAADDSGLPNDRFFAVRPEGSVSTLKIQRTERGDSAVYLCASSAPSGTEAFFGQGTRLTVV.

This rearrangement joins TRBV15 to TRBJ1-5; D is ambiguous. The CDR3 sequence is 13 residues long. Germline V gene sequence: CDR1 LNHNV, CDR2 YYDKDF (reference sequence). V lost 8 bases to trimming and J lost 2 bases, with 10 bases between them. In DNA, the CDR3 is TGTGCCACCCGAACGGAACGCAATCAGCCCCAGCATTTT. Amino acids: CATRTERNQPQHF.